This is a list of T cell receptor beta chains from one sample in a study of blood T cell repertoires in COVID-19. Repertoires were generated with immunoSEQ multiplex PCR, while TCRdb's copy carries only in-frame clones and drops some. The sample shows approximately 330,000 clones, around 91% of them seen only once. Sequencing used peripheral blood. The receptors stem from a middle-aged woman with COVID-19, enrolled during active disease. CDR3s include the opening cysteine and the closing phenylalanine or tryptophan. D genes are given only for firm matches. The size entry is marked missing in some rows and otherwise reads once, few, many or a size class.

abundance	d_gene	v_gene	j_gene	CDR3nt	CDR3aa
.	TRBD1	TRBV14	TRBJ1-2	TGTGCCAGCAGCCCAAGCAGGAGGACAGGGCCTAACTATGGCTACACCTTC	CASSPSRRTGPNYGYTF
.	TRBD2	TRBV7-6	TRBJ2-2	TGTGCCAGCAGCTTACGTTCAGGCCGACTAGCGGGAGTCGGTACCGGGGAGCTGTTTTTT	CASSLRSGRLAGVGTGELFF
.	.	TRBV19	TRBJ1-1	TGTGCCAGTAGTGCAAGGGTAGGGGCCGGGGGCACTGAAGCTTTCTTT	CASSARVGAGGTEAFF
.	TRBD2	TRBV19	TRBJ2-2	TGTGCCAGTAATACCGGCGGGGGGTACACCGGGGAGCTGTTTTTT	CASNTGGGYTGELFF
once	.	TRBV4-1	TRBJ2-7	TGCGCCAGCAGCCAAACCCCTCTCCAGGGGAACGAGCAGTACTTC	CASSQTPLQGNEQYF
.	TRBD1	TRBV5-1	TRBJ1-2	TGCGCCAGCAGCTTGACAGGGGAGCACTATGGCTACACCTTC	CASSLTGEHYGYTF
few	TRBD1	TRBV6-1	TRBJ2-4	TGTGCCAGCAGTGAATCACAGTTGGGACAGCTGCTAGCCAAAAACATTCAGTACTTC	CASSESQLGQLLAKNIQYF
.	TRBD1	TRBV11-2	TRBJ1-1	TGTGCCAGCAGGGATATTAGGGGACAGCTGAACACTGAAGCTTTCTTT	CASRDIRGQLNTEAFF
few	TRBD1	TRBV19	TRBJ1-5	TGTGCCAGTAGACCGGGGACAGGGAGTCATCAGCCCCAGCATTTT	CASRPGTGSHQPQHF
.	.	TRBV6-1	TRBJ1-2	TGTGCCAGCAGTGAACCACCGGGGAGCTATGGCTACACCTTC	CASSEPPGSYGYTF
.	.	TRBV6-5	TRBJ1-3	TGTGCCAGCACTACCCTGTCGGTCTCTGGAAACACCATATATTTT	CASTTLSVSGNTIYF
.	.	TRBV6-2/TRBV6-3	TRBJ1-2	TGTGCCAGCAGTCCCCGCGAGGGTGGCTACACCTTC	CASSPREGGYTF
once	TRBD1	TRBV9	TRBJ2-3	TGTGCCAGCAGCGTCGGCGGGACAGGGGTTACAGATACGCAGTATTTT	CASSVGGTGVTDTQYF
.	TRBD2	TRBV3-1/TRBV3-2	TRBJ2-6	TGTGCCAGCAGCCAGGGCGGGAGCTCTGGGGCCAACGTCCTGACTTTC	CASSQGGSSGANVLTF
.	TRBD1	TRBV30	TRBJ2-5	TGTGCCTGGGGATGGGGGACAGGACAAGAGACCCAGTACTTC	CAWGWGTGQETQYF
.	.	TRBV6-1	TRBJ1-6	TGTGCCAGCAGTGAAACTTCGGGGTCACCCCTCCACTTT	CASSETSGSPLHF
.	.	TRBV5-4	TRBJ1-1	TGTGCCAGCAGCGTCGAACTCGTGAACACTGAAGCTTTCTTT	CASSVELVNTEAFF
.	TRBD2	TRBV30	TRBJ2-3	TGTGCCTGCAAACCCCTCCGACTAGCGGGTTTCACAGATACGCAGTATTTT	CACKPLRLAGFTDTQYF
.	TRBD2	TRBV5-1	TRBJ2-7	TGCGCCAGCAGATACGATCCGACTAGCGGGAGGACCACCTACGAGCAGTACTTC	CASRYDPTSGRTTYEQYF
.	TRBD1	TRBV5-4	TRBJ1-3	TGTGCCAGCAGCTTGGACAGGGGGCAGGGAAACACCATATATTTT	CASSLDRGQGNTIYF
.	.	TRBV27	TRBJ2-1	TGTGCCAGCGCCGCCCCGGGATCGATCCATGAGCAGTTCTTC	CASAAPGSIHEQFF
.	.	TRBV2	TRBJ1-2	TGTGCCAGCAGTGAATCGTCCAGGGCAAGCTATGGCTACACCTTC	CASSESSRASYGYTF
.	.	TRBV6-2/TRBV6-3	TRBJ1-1	TGTGCCAGCAGTCCCCGATTCGAACGGGTGAACACTGAAGCTTTCTTT	CASSPRFERVNTEAFF
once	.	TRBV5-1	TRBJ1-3	TGCGCCAGCAGCTTGAACAGGAACCCTGGAAACACCATATATTTT	CASSLNRNPGNTIYF
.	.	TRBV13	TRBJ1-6	TGTGCCAGCAGCTCAACGCACAGGAGGGGTAATTCACCCCTCCACTTT	CASSSTHRRGNSPLHF
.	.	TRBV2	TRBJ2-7	TGTGCCAGCAGTGAATGGGACAACTACTACGAGCAGTACTTC	CASSEWDNYYEQYF
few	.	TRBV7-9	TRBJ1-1	TGTGCCAGCAGCTTAGCCAGTGAGAACACTGAAGCTTTCTTT	CASSLASENTEAFF
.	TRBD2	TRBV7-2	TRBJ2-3	TGTGCCAGCAGCTCCGCTAGCGGGGGCACAGATACGCAGTATTTT	CASSSASGGTDTQYF
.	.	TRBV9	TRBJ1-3	TGTGCCAGCAGCGTAGCTACAGGGCCTGGAAACACCATATATTTT	CASSVATGPGNTIYF
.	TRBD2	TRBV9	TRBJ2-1	TGTGCCAGCACCTCAAAGGGACTACTGGGAGATACGAATGAGCAGTTCTTC	CASTSKGLLGDTNEQFF
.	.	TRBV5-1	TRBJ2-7	TGCGCCAGCAGCTTGGTTGGACAGATAGGCGAGCAGTACTTC	CASSLVGQIGEQYF
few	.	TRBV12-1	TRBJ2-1	TGTGCCAGCAGCTTTCCCCAAGCGAGCTCCTACAATGAGCAGTTCTTC	CASSFPQASSYNEQFF
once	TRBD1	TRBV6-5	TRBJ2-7	TGTGCCAGCAGTTACGCCCCGGGACAGGCGGTGGGTGAGCAGTACTTC	CASSYAPGQAVGEQYF
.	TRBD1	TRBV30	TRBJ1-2	TGTGCCTGTTGGACAGGGAGCCAGTGGGGCTACACCTTC	CACWTGSQWGYTF
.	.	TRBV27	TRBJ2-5	TGTGCCAGCACCCCCGACAGGTACCAAGAGACCCAGTACTTC	CASTPDRYQETQYF
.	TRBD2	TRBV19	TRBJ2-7	TGTGCCAGTAGTTCCTTCGGGACTACCTCCTACGAGCAGTACTTC	CASSSFGTTSYEQYF
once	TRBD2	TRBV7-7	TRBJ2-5	TGTGCTAGCAGCTTACATGGGGGAGGGGAGACCCAGTACTTC	CASSLHGGGETQYF
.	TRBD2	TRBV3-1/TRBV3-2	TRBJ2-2	TGTGCCAGCAGCCTTGACGAGACTAGCGGGGGGGAATACACCGGGGAGCTGTTTTTT	CASSLDETSGGEYTGELFF
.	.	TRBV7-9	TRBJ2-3	TGTGCCAGCAGTTCCTCGGGTACGGATACGCAGTATTTT	CASSSSGTDTQYF